This TCR beta chain originates from a study of spatial heterogeneity in lung cancer. MiXCR, run by TCRdb on the 5' RACE reads, gives a single entry per CDR3 protein. The data hold around 60,000 distinct CDR3 sequences, with 7.5% to 8.5% observed a single time. Time point given: sample taken at primary tumor resection. Sequencing of whole RNA from tumor, nontumor lung or frozen PBMC involved no sorting. Patients with untreated early-stage non-small cell lung cancer, numbering more than 55, were the donors. This CDR3 has 14 residues. V shed 5 bases and J 12 bases; nucleotides not matched to a gene: 10. In germline, CDR1 is SNHLY, CDR2 FYNNEI. This clonotype was counted a few times.

The TCR was taken from a female donor with early-stage non-small cell lung cancer. The sample consisted of PBMCs, taken at surgery. The J gene is TRBJ1-2, the V gene TRBV2, with 12 bases lining up with TRBD1. CDR3 amino acids: CASSLPGQGASDTF. CDR3 in DNA: TGTGCCAGCAGTCTGCCGGGACAGGGGGCCTCCGACACCTTC.